The 12 T cell receptor beta chains below all came from one sample that was sequenced in a study of cytomegalovirus exposure and HLA in healthy donors. Measured with immunoSEQ multiplex PCR; TCRdb has only the in-frame clones, and not every one. The sample lists roughly 70,000 clones, 85% occurring once. Sequenced: PBMCs. The source is a man aged 30 to 45 in good health and CMV-seronegative.

The chain uses TRBV5-5 and TRBJ1-5; maybe TRBD1 (5 bases). Trimming removed 0 bases at V and 4 bases at J, with 14 bases between. CDR3 length: 16 residues. In germline, CDR1 is SGHKS, CDR2 YYEKEE (reference sequence). Here the CDR3 DNA reads TGTGCCAGCAGCTTGGGTGGTTCAGGGAAGAATCAGCCCCAGCATTTT. It translates to CASSLGGSGKNQPQHF. Based on the CDR3 plus reference TRBV5-5 and TRBJ1-5, the full variable domain is DAGVTQSPTHLIKTRGQQVTLRCSPISGHKSVSWYQQVLGQGPQFIFQYYEKEERGRGNFPDRFSARQFPNYSSELNVNALLLGDSALYLCASSLGGSGKNQPQHFGDGTRLSIL.

V and J are TRBV28 and TRBJ1-1, with D maybe TRBD1 (5 bases). The ends were cut back, 6 bases at V and 5 bases at J, with 19 bases in the middle. Looked up from germline, CDR1 is MDHEN and CDR2 is SYDVKM. CDR3 length: 15 residues. As DNA, the CDR3 is TGTGCCAGCAGGCCCGGGGGGACGACCTCGACTGAAGCTTTCTTT. Translation gives CASRPGGTTSTEAFF.

V is TRBV9 and J is TRBJ1-3; no clear D gene. Trimming pared 4 bases from V and 7 bases from J, leaving 9 bases between. Germline V lookup: CDR1 SGDLS, CDR2 YYNGEE. The CDR3 sequence is 12 residues long. CDR3 sequence (DNA): TGTGCCAGCAGCCTCCCTGAGAACACCATATATTTT. It encodes CASSLPENTIYF.

The chain links TRBV7-9 to TRBJ1-2, with D maybe TRBD1 (6 bases). Trimming cost V 6 bases and J 5 bases, with 13 bases left between them. This CDR3 comprises 13 residues. Germline-derived CDR1 and CDR2 are SEHNR and FQNEAQ (reference sequence). The CDR3 is CASSELQGYGYTF. CDR3 bases: TGTGCCAGCAGTGAATTACAGGGATATGGCTACACCTTC.

V and J are TRBV27 and TRBJ2-4; possibly TRBD2 for D (6 bases). CDR3 length: 13 amino acids. Germline assignment: CDR1 MNHEY and CDR2 SMNVEV (reference sequence). V lost 4 bases to trimming and J lost 6 bases, with 10 bases between them. CDR3 nucleotides: TGTGCCAGCAGTTCCCTGGGGGGAAACATTCAGTACTTC. This encodes CASSSLGGNIQYF.

The rearrangement joins TRBV2 to TRBJ1-1; TRBD1 might be the D (6 bases). From germline, CDR1 is SNHLY and CDR2 FYNNEI. Trimming took 9 bases from V and 8 from J, leaving 13 bases between them. CDR3 length: 11 residues. DNA for the CDR3: TGTGCCAGGGGACACGGGGTGGAAGCTTTCTTT. This gives the protein CARGHGVEAFF.

V gene TRBV18 combines with J gene TRBJ2-7; TRBD1 might be the D (7 bases). V was shortened by 4 bases and J by 4 bases, with 17 bases between the two germline ends. Germline lookup yields CDR1 KGHSH and CDR2 LQKENI. CDR3 length: 15 amino acids. CDR3 sequence reads: CASSLQGGSSYEQYV. The CDR3 coding sequence is TGTGCCAGCTCACTCCAGGGGGGTTCTTCGTACGAGCAGTACGTC.

The rearrangement uses TRBV9 and TRBJ2-2; TRBD1 matches 8 bases. The CDR3 loop spans 16 amino acids. The V segment lost 4 bases and the J segment 7 bases; nucleotides outside the gene matches: 12. CDR1 and CDR2 (germline): SGDLS, YYNGEE. The CDR3 loop reads CASSRAQGALSGELFF. The DNA of the CDR3 is TGTGCCAGCAGCCGAGCTCAGGGGGCTTTAAGCGGGGAGCTGTTTTTT.

The V gene is TRBV5-4, the J gene TRBJ2-1, with 9 bases aligning to TRBD2. CDR1 is SGHNT and CDR2 is YYREEE in the germline V gene (reference sequence). Trimming took 5 bases from V and 0 from J; bases not matched to a gene: 9. This CDR3 spans 17 amino acids. The CDR3 bases are TGTGCCAGCAGAAAGGGACTAGCCGAGAGCTCCTACAATGAGCAGTTCTTC. Its protein product is CASRKGLAESSYNEQFF. Based on the CDR3 plus reference TRBV5-4 and TRBJ2-1, the full variable domain is ETGVTQSPTHLIKTRGQQVTLRCSSQSGHNTVSWYQQALGQGPQFIFQYYREEENGRGNFPPRFSGLQFPNYSSELNVNALELDDSALYLCASRKGLAESSYNEQFFGPGTRLTVL.

On this clone itself: The germline gene is not matched at one end of the junction; a read error may be the cause. This chain connects TRBV28 to TRBJ2-2; 8 positions agree with TRBD1. Germline V gene data show CDR1 as MDHEN and CDR2 as SYDVKM. The CDR3 has 16 residues. Here the CDR3 DNA reads TGTGCCACCAGTCTCTTACAGGGGGGCTACACCGGGGAGCTGTTTTTT. It codes for CATSLLQGGYTGELFF.

The chain is built from TRBV25-1 and TRBJ2-3, with a tentative D call TRBD2 (5 bases). The V gene's germline CDR1 is MGHDK and CDR2 SYGVNS. CDR3 length equals 15 residues. The ends were cut back, 3 bases at V and 6 bases at J, with 16 bases in the middle. The chain's CDR3 is CASSDTRLRSDTQYF. CDR3 in DNA: TGTGCCAGCAGTGATACTAGGTTACGCTCCGATACGCAGTATTTT. The complete variable domain, with remaining parts taken from reference TRBV25-1 and TRBJ2-3, reads EADIYQTPRYLVIGTGKKITLECSQTMGHDKMYWYQQDPGMELHLIHYSYGVNSTEKGDLSSESTVSRIRTEHFPLTLESARPSHTSQYLCASSDTRLRSDTQYFGPGTRLTVL.

The genes are TRBV6-5 and TRBJ1-3; tentatively, D is TRBD1 (6 bases). CDR1 and CDR2 from the germline V gene are MNHEY and SVGAGI. V lost 2 bases to trimming and J lost 4 bases, with 12 bases between them. CDR3 length: 15 residues. CDR3 coding DNA: TGTGCCAGCAGTTACCGGAACAGGGCCGGAAACACCATATATTTT. Its translation is CASSYRNRAGNTIYF.